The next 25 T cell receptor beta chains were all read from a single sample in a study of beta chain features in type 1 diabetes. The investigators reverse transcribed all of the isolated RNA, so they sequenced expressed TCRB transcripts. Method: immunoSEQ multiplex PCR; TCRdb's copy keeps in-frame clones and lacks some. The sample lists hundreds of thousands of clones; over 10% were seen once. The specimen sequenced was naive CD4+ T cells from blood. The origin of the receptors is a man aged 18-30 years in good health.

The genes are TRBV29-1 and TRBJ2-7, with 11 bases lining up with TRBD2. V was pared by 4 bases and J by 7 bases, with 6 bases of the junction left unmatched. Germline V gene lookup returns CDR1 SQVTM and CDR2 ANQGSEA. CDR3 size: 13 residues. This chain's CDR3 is CSVATSGSGEQYF. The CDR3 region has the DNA TGCAGCGTTGCAACTAGCGGGAGTGGAGAGCAGTACTTC.

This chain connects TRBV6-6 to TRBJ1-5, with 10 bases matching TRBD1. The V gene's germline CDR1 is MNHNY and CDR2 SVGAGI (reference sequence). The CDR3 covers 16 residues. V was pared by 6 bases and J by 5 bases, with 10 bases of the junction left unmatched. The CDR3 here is CASSPSRGTGDQPQHF. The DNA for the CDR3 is TGTGCCAGCAGCCCCTCCCGGGGGACAGGGGATCAGCCCCAGCATTTT.

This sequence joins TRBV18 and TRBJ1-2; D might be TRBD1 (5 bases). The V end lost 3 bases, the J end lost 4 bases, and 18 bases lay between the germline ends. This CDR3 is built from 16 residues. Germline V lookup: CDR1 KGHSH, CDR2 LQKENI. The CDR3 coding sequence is TGTGCCAGCTCACCTTCCGGCCTGGACATCCTCTATGGCTACACCTTC. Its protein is CASSPSGLDILYGYTF.

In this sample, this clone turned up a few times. Here the CDR3 DNA reads TGTGCCTTCCTATGGGACTCAGGGAATGAAAAACTGTTTTTT. Its translation: CAFLWDSGNEKLFF. The chain carries TRBV30 and TRBJ1-4; weak D call: TRBD1 (5 bases). V shed 7 bases and J shed 5 bases, with 17 bases lying between them. The CDR3 has 14 amino acids. Germline V gene lookup returns CDR1 GTSNPN and CDR2 SVGIG (reference sequence).

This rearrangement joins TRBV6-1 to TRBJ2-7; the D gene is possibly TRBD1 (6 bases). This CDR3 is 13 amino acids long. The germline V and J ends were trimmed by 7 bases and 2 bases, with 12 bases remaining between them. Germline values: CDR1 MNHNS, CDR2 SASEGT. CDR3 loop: CASNRGGTYEQYF. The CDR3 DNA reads TGTGCCAGCAACCGAGGGGGAACCTACGAGCAGTACTTC.

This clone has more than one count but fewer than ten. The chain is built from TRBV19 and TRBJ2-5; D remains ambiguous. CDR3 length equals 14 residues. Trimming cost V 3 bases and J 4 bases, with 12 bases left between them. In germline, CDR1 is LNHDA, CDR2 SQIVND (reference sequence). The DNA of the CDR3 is TGTGCCAGTAGTATTAGCTCAGTAAGAGAGACCCAGTACTTC. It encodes CASSISSVRETQYF.

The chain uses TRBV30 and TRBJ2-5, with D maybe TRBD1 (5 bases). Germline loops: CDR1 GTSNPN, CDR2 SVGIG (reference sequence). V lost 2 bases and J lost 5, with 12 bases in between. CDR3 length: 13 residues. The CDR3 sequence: CAWSNPGSETQYF. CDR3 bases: TGTGCCTGGAGTAATCCAGGGTCTGAGACCCAGTACTTC.

CDR3 in DNA: TGTGCCTGGAGCCCGCAAGGAGGCTCCTACGAGCAGTACTTC. Protein sequence: CAWSPQGGSYEQYF. The chain employs TRBV30 and TRBJ2-7, with D possibly being TRBD2 (5 bases). Deletions cut 3 bases from V and 0 bases from J, with 12 bases between. The CDR3 covers 14 residues. Germline V CDR1 and CDR2: GTSNPN, SVGIG (reference sequence).

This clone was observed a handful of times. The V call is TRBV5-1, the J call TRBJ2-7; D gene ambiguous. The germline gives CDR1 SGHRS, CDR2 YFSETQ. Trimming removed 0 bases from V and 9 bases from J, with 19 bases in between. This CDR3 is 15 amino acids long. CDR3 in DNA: TGCGCCAGCAGCTTGGCGCCGAACGATCCCCTCGGGCAGTACTTC. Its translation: CASSLAPNDPLGQYF.

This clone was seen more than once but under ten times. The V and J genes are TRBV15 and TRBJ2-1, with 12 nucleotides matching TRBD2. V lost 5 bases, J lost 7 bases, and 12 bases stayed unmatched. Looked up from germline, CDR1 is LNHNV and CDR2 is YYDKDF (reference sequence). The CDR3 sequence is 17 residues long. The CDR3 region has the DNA TGTGCCACCAGCCGCCACTCCGGGACTAGCGGGTGGAATGAGCAGTTCTTC. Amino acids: CATSRHSGTSGWNEQFF.

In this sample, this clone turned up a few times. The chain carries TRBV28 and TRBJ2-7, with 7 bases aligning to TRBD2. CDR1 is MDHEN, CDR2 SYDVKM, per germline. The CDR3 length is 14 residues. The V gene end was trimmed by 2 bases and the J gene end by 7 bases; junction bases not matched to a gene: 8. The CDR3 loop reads CASSLDGGWREQYF. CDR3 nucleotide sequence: TGTGCCAGCAGTTTAGACGGGGGGTGGCGGGAGCAGTACTTC.

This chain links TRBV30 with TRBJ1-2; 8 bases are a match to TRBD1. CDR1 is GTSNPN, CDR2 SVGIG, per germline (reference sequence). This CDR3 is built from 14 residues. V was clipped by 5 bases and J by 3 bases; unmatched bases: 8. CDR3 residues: CAWRLKDRDYGYTF. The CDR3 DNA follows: TGTGCCTGGCGTCTAAAGGACAGGGACTATGGCTACACCTTC.

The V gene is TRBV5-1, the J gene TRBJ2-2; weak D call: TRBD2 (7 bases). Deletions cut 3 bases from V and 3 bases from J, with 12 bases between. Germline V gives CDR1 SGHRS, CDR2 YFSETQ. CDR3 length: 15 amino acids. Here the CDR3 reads CASSSRGAYTGELFF. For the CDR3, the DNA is TGCGCCAGCAGCTCACGGGGGGCGTACACCGGGGAGCTGTTTTTT.

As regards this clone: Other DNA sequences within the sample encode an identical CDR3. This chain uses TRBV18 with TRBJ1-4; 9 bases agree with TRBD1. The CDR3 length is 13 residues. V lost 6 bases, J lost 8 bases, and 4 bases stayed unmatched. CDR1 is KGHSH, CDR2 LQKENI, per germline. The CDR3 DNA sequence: TGTGCCAGCTCCCGGGACAGGGAAGAAAAACTGTTTTTT. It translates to CASSRDREEKLFF.

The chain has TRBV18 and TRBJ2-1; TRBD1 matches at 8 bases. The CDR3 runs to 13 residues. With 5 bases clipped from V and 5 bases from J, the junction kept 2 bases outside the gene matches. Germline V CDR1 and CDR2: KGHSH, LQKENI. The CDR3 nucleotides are TGTGCCAGCTCATCGGGACAGGACAATGAGCAGTTCTTC. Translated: CASSSGQDNEQFF.

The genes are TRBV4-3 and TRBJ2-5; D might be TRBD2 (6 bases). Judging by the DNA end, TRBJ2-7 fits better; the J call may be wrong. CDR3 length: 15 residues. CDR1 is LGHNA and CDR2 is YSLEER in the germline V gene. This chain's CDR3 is CASSQDFGLANEQYF. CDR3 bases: TGCGCCAGCAGCCAAGATTTTGGGCTAGCGAACGAGCAGTACTTC.

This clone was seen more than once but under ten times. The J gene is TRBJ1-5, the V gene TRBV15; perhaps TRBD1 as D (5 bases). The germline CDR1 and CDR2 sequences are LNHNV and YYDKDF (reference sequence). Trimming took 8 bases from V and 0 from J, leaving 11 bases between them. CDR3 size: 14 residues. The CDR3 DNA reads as TGTGCCACCGCTTTCGGGGGTAGCAATCAGCCCCAGCATTTT. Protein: CATAFGGSNQPQHF.

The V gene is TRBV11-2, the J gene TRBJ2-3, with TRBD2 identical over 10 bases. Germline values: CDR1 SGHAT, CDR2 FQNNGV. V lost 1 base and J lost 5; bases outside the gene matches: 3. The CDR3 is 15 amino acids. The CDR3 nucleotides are TGTGCCAGCAGCTTAGCTAGCGGGAGAAAAGATACGCAGTATTTT. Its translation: CASSLASGRKDTQYF.

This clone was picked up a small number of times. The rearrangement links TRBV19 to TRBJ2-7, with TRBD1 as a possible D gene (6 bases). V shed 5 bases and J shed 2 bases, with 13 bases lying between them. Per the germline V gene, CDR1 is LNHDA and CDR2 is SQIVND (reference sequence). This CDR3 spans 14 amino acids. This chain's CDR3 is CASSPAGQTYEQYF. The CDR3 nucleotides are TGTGCCAGTAGTCCTGCAGGACAGACCTACGAGCAGTACTTC.

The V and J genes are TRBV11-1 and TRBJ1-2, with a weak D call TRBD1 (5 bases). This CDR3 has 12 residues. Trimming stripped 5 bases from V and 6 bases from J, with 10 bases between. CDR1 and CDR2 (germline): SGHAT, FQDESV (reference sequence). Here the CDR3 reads CASSQGRDGYTF. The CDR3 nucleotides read TGTGCCAGCAGCCAAGGCAGGGATGGCTACACCTTC.

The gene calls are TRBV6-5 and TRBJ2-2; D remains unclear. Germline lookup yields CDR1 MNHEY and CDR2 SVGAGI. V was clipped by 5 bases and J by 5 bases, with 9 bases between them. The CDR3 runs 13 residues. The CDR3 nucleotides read TGTGCCAGCAGTGAAGCTTATACCGGGGAGCTGTTTTTT. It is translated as CASSEAYTGELFF.

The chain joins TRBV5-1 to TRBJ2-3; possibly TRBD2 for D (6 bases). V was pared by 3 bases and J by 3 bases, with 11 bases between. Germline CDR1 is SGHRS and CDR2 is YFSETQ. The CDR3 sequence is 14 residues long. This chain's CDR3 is CASSSGRLTDTQYF. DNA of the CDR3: TGCGCCAGCAGCTCCGGGAGACTTACAGATACGCAGTATTTT.

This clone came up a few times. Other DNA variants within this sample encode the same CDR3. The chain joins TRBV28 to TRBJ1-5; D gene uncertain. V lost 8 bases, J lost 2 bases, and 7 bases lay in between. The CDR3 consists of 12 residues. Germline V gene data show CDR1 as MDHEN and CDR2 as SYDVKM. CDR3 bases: TGTGCCAGCGAATCGGGCAATCAGCCCCAGCATTTT. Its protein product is CASESGNQPQHF.

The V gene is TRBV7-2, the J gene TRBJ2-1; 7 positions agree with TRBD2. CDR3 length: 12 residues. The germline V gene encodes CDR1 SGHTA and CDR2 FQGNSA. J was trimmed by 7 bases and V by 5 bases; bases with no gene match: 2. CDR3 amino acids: CASSPAGNEQFF. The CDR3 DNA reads TGTGCCAGCAGCCCAGCGGGAAATGAGCAGTTCTTC. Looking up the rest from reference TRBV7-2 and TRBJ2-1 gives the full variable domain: GAGVSQSPSNKVTEKGKDVELRCDPISGHTALYWYRQSLGQGLEFLIYFQGNSAPDKSGLPSDRFSAERTGGSVSTLTIQRTQQEDSAVYLCASSPAGNEQFFGPGTRLTVL.

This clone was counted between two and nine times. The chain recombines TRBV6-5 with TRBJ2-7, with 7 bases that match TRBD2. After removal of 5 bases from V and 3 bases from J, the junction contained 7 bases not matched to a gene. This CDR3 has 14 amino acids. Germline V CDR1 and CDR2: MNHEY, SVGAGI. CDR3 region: CASSPYSGYYEQYF. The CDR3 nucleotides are TGTGCCAGCAGTCCCTATAGCGGGTACTACGAGCAGTACTTC.